Listed below are T cell receptor beta chains from one sample, sequenced in a study of T-cell memory formation after mild COVID-19. TCRdb re-derived calls from the 5' RACE reads in MiXCR, one entry per CDR3 protein. The table includes a few hundred thousand distinct CDR3 sequences, 28% detected once. Specimen: PBMCs or a T cell subset sorted from them (not recorded which). These TCRs come from an adult woman who had mild COVID-19 (a few samples of this study predate the infection). Cell type and time point are not known. Both conserved end residues are part of each CDR3. A D gene is named only where the DNA matches it firmly. Size values are once, few and many counts, or a class for expanded clones, and some rows have none.

D gene: -; V gene: TRBV29-1; clone size: -; J gene: TRBJ2-2; CDR3 DNA: TGCAGCGTTGATCGGGATAGGCCCGGGGAGCTGTTTTTT; CDR3 protein: CSVDRDRPGELFF
D gene: TRBD1; V gene: TRBV9; clone size: few; J gene: TRBJ2-2; CDR3 DNA: TGTGCCAGCAGCGGAGACAGGGATCCCGGGGAGCTGTTTTTT; CDR3 protein: CASSGDRDPGELFF
D gene: -; V gene: TRBV28; clone size: few; J gene: TRBJ2-3; CDR3 DNA: TGTGCCAGCAGTTTGAAGGGGGATACGCAGTATTTT; CDR3 protein: CASSLKGDTQYF
D gene: TRBD1; V gene: TRBV20-1; clone size: -; J gene: TRBJ2-5; CDR3 DNA: TGCAGTGCTAGAGCAGGGGGCCGTTTAACCCAGTACTTC; CDR3 protein: CSARAGGRLTQYF
D gene: -; V gene: TRBV15; clone size: -; J gene: TRBJ1-2; CDR3 DNA: TGTGCCACCAGAGCGGGGCTAGCAGGGTGGTATGGCTACACCTTC; CDR3 protein: CATRAGLAGWYGYTF
D gene: -; V gene: TRBV11-2; clone size: -; J gene: TRBJ1-3; CDR3 DNA: TGTGCCAGCAGCTTAGATCTCGGGATCGGAAACACCATATATTTT; CDR3 protein: CASSLDLGIGNTIYF
D gene: -; V gene: TRBV3-1; clone size: few; J gene: TRBJ2-2; CDR3 DNA: TGTGCCAGCAGCCGGAAGGGCGGGAACACCGGGGAGCTGTTTTTT; CDR3 protein: CASSRKGGNTGELFF
D gene: -; V gene: TRBV12-3/TRBV12-4; clone size: -; J gene: TRBJ1-2; CDR3 DNA: TGTGCCAGCAGATATACAGGGAGCGGCTACACCTTC; CDR3 protein: CASRYTGSGYTF
D gene: -; V gene: TRBV7-2; clone size: few; J gene: TRBJ1-5; CDR3 DNA: TGTGCCAGCAGCTTAGTTGGGCAGATTAGCAATCAGCCCCAGCATTTT; CDR3 protein: CASSLVGQISNQPQHF
D gene: -; V gene: TRBV6-2/TRBV6-3; clone size: -; J gene: TRBJ1-2; CDR3 DNA: TGTGCCAGCAGAGACGACATGGCGGGGTCTAGTTATGGCTACACCTTC; CDR3 protein: CASRDDMAGSSYGYTF
D gene: -; V gene: TRBV6-5; clone size: few; J gene: TRBJ2-2; CDR3 DNA: TGTGCCAGCCAGGGCAGCAAGAACACCGGGGAGCTGTTTTTT; CDR3 protein: CASQGSKNTGELFF
D gene: TRBD2; V gene: TRBV4-1; clone size: few; J gene: TRBJ2-7; CDR3 DNA: TGCGCCAGCAGCCAACCTCCCGGGACTAGCGGGTCCTACGAGCAGTACTTC; CDR3 protein: CASSQPPGTSGSYEQYF
D gene: -; V gene: TRBV7-9; clone size: -; J gene: TRBJ2-1; CDR3 DNA: TGTGCCAGCCGGAGGGGTGCCTACAATGAGCAGTTCTTC; CDR3 protein: CASRRGAYNEQFF
D gene: -; V gene: TRBV2; clone size: few; J gene: TRBJ2-2; CDR3 DNA: TGTGCCAGCACAACAGGTTACACCGGGGAGCTGTTTTTT; CDR3 protein: CASTTGYTGELFF
D gene: -; V gene: TRBV5-1; clone size: -; J gene: TRBJ1-1; CDR3 DNA: TGCGCCAGCAGCCGCGGGACACTAAAGGACACTGAAGCTTTCTTT; CDR3 protein: CASSRGTLKDTEAFF
D gene: -; V gene: TRBV7-8; clone size: -; J gene: TRBJ2-7; CDR3 DNA: TGTGCCAGCAGCTTAGCTGGGTCAGGGTCCTACGAGCAGTACTTC; CDR3 protein: CASSLAGSGSYEQYF
D gene: TRBD2; V gene: TRBV5-4; clone size: -; J gene: TRBJ2-5; CDR3 DNA: TGTGCCAGCAGCTTCCGACTAGCGGGGGACTACCAAGAGACCCAGTACTTC; CDR3 protein: CASSFRLAGDYQETQYF
D gene: -; V gene: TRBV11-2; clone size: few; J gene: TRBJ1-1; CDR3 DNA: TGTGCCAGCAGCTTATTGGGGGCAGCTTTCTTT; CDR3 protein: CASSLLGAAFF
D gene: -; V gene: TRBV20-1; clone size: -; J gene: TRBJ2-5; CDR3 DNA: TGCAGTGCTGAACCCGGGGGGCTGAAGACCCAGTACTTC; CDR3 protein: CSAEPGGLKTQYF
D gene: TRBD2; V gene: TRBV6-5; clone size: -; J gene: TRBJ2-1; CDR3 DNA: TGTGCCAGCAGATTAATAGCGGGAGCTATGACCTACAATGAGCAGTTCTTC; CDR3 protein: CASRLIAGAMTYNEQFF
D gene: -; V gene: TRBV20-1; clone size: -; J gene: TRBJ1-2; CDR3 DNA: TGCAGTGCTAGAGATACGACTAGCAGGGGTGCCTACTATGGCTACACCTTC; CDR3 protein: CSARDTTSRGAYYGYTF
D gene: -; V gene: TRBV3-1; clone size: -; J gene: TRBJ1-2; CDR3 DNA: TGTGCCAGCAGCCACGGGGACTATGGCTACACCTTC; CDR3 protein: CASSHGDYGYTF
D gene: TRBD2; V gene: TRBV11-1; clone size: few; J gene: TRBJ2-3; CDR3 DNA: TGTGCCAGCAGCTTACCGGGACTAGCGGGAAGCACAGATACGCAGTATTTT; CDR3 protein: CASSLPGLAGSTDTQYF
D gene: -; V gene: TRBV11-2; clone size: few; J gene: TRBJ1-3; CDR3 DNA: TGTGCCAGCAGCTTAGAGCCCGGAAACACCATATATTTT; CDR3 protein: CASSLEPGNTIYF
D gene: -; V gene: TRBV10-3; clone size: -; J gene: TRBJ1-1; CDR3 DNA: TGTGCCATCAGTGTTCGAGGGCAAGCTTTCTTT; CDR3 protein: CAISVRGQAFF
D gene: -; V gene: TRBV20-1; clone size: -; J gene: TRBJ1-1; CDR3 DNA: TGCAGTGCGCCGAAAGGGAGAACTGAAGCTTTCTTT; CDR3 protein: CSAPKGRTEAFF
D gene: TRBD2; V gene: TRBV5-1; clone size: once; J gene: TRBJ2-3; CDR3 DNA: TGCGCCAGCAGCCGCGGACTAGCGGGGGGGAGGAGCACAGATACGCAGTATTTT; CDR3 protein: CASSRGLAGGRSTDTQYF
D gene: -; V gene: TRBV7-9; clone size: -; J gene: TRBJ1-1; CDR3 DNA: TGTGCCAGCAGCTTCCCCAGCTCTAACACTGAAGCTTTCTTT; CDR3 protein: CASSFPSSNTEAFF
D gene: TRBD2; V gene: TRBV29-1; clone size: few; J gene: TRBJ2-1; CDR3 DNA: TGCAGCGTTGCCGGTCTAGCGGGAGGATTCCGGGTGAATGAGCAGTTCTTC; CDR3 protein: CSVAGLAGGFRVNEQFF
D gene: TRBD1; V gene: TRBV12-3/TRBV12-4; clone size: -; J gene: TRBJ2-4; CDR3 DNA: TGTGCCAGCAGTGAGGGTTTGGGTGGGACAGACAAAAACATTCAGTACTTC; CDR3 protein: CASSEGLGGTDKNIQYF
D gene: -; V gene: TRBV7-9; clone size: few; J gene: TRBJ2-7; CDR3 DNA: TGTGCCAGCAGCCAGGGACTCGCCGAGCAGTACTTC; CDR3 protein: CASSQGLAEQYF
D gene: -; V gene: TRBV6-5; clone size: -; J gene: TRBJ2-3; CDR3 DNA: TGTGCCAGCAGTTACTCGAGTCGCGCAGATACGCAGTATTTT; CDR3 protein: CASSYSSRADTQYF
D gene: -; V gene: TRBV12-3/TRBV12-4; clone size: many; J gene: TRBJ2-3; CDR3 DNA: TGTGCCAGCAGTTTAGTGGCTAGCAAGCTCACAGATACGCAGTATTTT; CDR3 protein: CASSLVASKLTDTQYF
D gene: TRBD2; V gene: TRBV6-2/TRBV6-3; clone size: -; J gene: TRBJ2-7; CDR3 DNA: TGTGCCAGCAGTTACCCTAGCGGGACTCCCTACGAGCAGTACTTC; CDR3 protein: CASSYPSGTPYEQYF
D gene: -; V gene: TRBV3-1; clone size: -; J gene: TRBJ1-5; CDR3 DNA: TGTGCCAGCAGCCAAAGCAGGGGTGAGCCCCAGCATTTT; CDR3 protein: CASSQSRGEPQHF
D gene: TRBD2; V gene: TRBV7-6; clone size: few; J gene: TRBJ2-2; CDR3 DNA: TGTGCCAGCAGCCAGGGACTAGCGGGGGGGCCGTCCACCGGGGAGCTGTTTTTT; CDR3 protein: CASSQGLAGGPSTGELFF
D gene: TRBD2; V gene: TRBV3-1; clone size: -; J gene: TRBJ2-7; CDR3 DNA: TGTGCCAGCAGCCAAGACGCGGGAGAGTCCTACGAGCAGTACTTC; CDR3 protein: CASSQDAGESYEQYF
D gene: TRBD1; V gene: TRBV7-9; clone size: few; J gene: TRBJ2-7; CDR3 DNA: TGTGCCAGCAGCGGCAGGACAGGGGGCCACGAGCAGTACTTC; CDR3 protein: CASSGRTGGHEQYF
D gene: TRBD1; V gene: TRBV20-1; clone size: few; J gene: TRBJ2-1; CDR3 DNA: TGCAGTAGGGCCGGGACAGGAGCCTACAATGAGCAGTTCTTC; CDR3 protein: CSRAGTGAYNEQFF
D gene: -; V gene: TRBV20-1; clone size: few; J gene: TRBJ2-1; CDR3 DNA: TGCAGTGCTAGAGCCGGGACGACCTACAATGAGCAGTTCTTC; CDR3 protein: CSARAGTTYNEQFF
D gene: TRBD1; V gene: TRBV15; clone size: few; J gene: TRBJ2-2; CDR3 DNA: TGTGCCACCAGGACAGGGGGGCACTCCACCGGGGAGCTGTTTTTT; CDR3 protein: CATRTGGHSTGELFF
D gene: -; V gene: TRBV24-1; clone size: few; J gene: TRBJ1-1; CDR3 DNA: TGTGCCACCAGCACAGATCTGAACACTGAAGCTTTCTTT; CDR3 protein: CATSTDLNTEAFF
D gene: TRBD2; V gene: TRBV10-3; clone size: -; J gene: TRBJ2-1; CDR3 DNA: TGTGCCATCAATCCCTCAGTAGCGGGGGATGGTAATGAGCAGTTCTTC; CDR3 protein: CAINPSVAGDGNEQFF
D gene: -; V gene: TRBV21-1; clone size: many; J gene: TRBJ2-1; CDR3 DNA: TGTGCCCCCACCCGGGGGGCCGCAATGAAGCAGTTCTTC; CDR3 protein: CAPTRGAAMKQFF
D gene: TRBD2; V gene: TRBV6-5; clone size: -; J gene: TRBJ2-7; CDR3 DNA: TGTGCCAGCAGTTATAGCGGGAGGTTTTCCGAGCAGTACTTC; CDR3 protein: CASSYSGRFSEQYF
D gene: TRBD1; V gene: TRBV6-1; clone size: -; J gene: TRBJ2-5; CDR3 DNA: TGTGCCAGTATACCGGGACAGGAGCTCCTCGGAGAGACCCAGTACTTC; CDR3 protein: CASIPGQELLGETQYF
D gene: -; V gene: TRBV7-3; clone size: few; J gene: TRBJ2-7; CDR3 DNA: TGTGCCAGCAGCCCCGAGTTGGGCTCCTACGAGCAGTACTTC; CDR3 protein: CASSPELGSYEQYF
D gene: -; V gene: TRBV3-1; clone size: many; J gene: TRBJ2-2; CDR3 DNA: TGTGCCAGCAGCCAAGATCTGGCCGGGACCTGGGGGAACACCGGGGAGCTGTTTTTT; CDR3 protein: CASSQDLAGTWGNTGELFF
D gene: -; V gene: TRBV24-1; clone size: few; J gene: TRBJ2-1; CDR3 DNA: TGTGCCACCAGTGACGAGCGGGCCTACAATGAGCAGTTCTTC; CDR3 protein: CATSDERAYNEQFF
D gene: -; V gene: TRBV6-5; clone size: -; J gene: TRBJ1-1; CDR3 DNA: TGTGCCAGCAGTCAACCGGAGGGGAACACTGAAGCTTTCTTT; CDR3 protein: CASSQPEGNTEAFF
D gene: TRBD2; V gene: TRBV20-1; clone size: few; J gene: TRBJ2-3; CDR3 DNA: TGCAGTGCCCCGGGACTAGCGGGAACCACAGATACGCAGTATTTT; CDR3 protein: CSAPGLAGTTDTQYF
D gene: TRBD2; V gene: TRBV11-1; clone size: -; J gene: TRBJ2-2; CDR3 DNA: TGTGCCAGCAGCATCGCGCTAGCGGGAGCTGGCGGGGAGCTGTTTTTT; CDR3 protein: CASSIALAGAGGELFF
D gene: -; V gene: TRBV2; clone size: few; J gene: TRBJ2-2; CDR3 DNA: TGTGCCAGCACGGGGGTCGAGTTTCCCGGGGAGCTGTTTTTT; CDR3 protein: CASTGVEFPGELFF
D gene: TRBD1; V gene: TRBV19; clone size: -; J gene: TRBJ1-1; CDR3 DNA: TGTGCCAGTAAGAATCAGGGGGCGATTACTGAAGCTTTCTTT; CDR3 protein: CASKNQGAITEAFF
D gene: TRBD1; V gene: TRBV5-6; clone size: few; J gene: TRBJ2-7; CDR3 DNA: TGTGCCAGCAGCTCTTCTACCCCGGGACAGGGGGCTTACGAGCAGTACTTC; CDR3 protein: CASSSSTPGQGAYEQYF
D gene: -; V gene: TRBV29-1; clone size: -; J gene: TRBJ1-2; CDR3 DNA: TGCAGCGTTCCAGGGGAGCCTAATGGCTACACCTTC; CDR3 protein: CSVPGEPNGYTF
D gene: -; V gene: TRBV27; clone size: -; J gene: TRBJ2-6; CDR3 DNA: TGTGCCAGCAGTTTAGGGCCTGGGGCCAACGTCCTGACTTTC; CDR3 protein: CASSLGPGANVLTF
D gene: -; V gene: TRBV5-5; clone size: few; J gene: TRBJ1-1; CDR3 DNA: TGTGCCAGCAGCTTGGTGTTTGGGCAGAAGAACACTGAAGCTTTCTTT; CDR3 protein: CASSLVFGQKNTEAFF
D gene: TRBD2; V gene: TRBV6-6; clone size: -; J gene: TRBJ2-5; CDR3 DNA: TGTGCCAGCAGTTGGTCGGGGGGTCAAGAGACCCAGTACTTC; CDR3 protein: CASSWSGGQETQYF
D gene: TRBD1; V gene: TRBV12-3/TRBV12-4; clone size: few; J gene: TRBJ2-7; CDR3 DNA: TGTGCCAGCAGGGGACAGGGGCCTAGGGAGCAGTACTTC; CDR3 protein: CASRGQGPREQYF